This entry is about one T cell receptor beta chain. Profiling relied on immunoSEQ multiplex PCR, and the TCRdb table lists in-frame clones only, not all of them. In the table there are some 100,000 clones, roughly 76% of which are singletons. The data were taken from a study of blood T cell repertoires in COVID-19. At the level of the study: Acute and convalescent COVID-19 samples came from the United States, Italy and Spain.

V lost 1 base and J 0 bases, leaving 10 bases between the germline ends. Germline assignment: CDR1 SGHVS and CDR2 FNYEAQ. This CDR3 comprises 16 residues. The V gene is TRBV7-6, the J gene TRBJ1-3; D gene uncertain. The sequence was obtained from a human donor in a cohort sampled during active COVID-19. The specimen was peripheral blood. The CDR3 protein is CASSLGPPLSGNTIYF. The CDR3 DNA sequence: TGTGCCAGCAGCTTAGGGCCTCCTCTCTCTGGAAACACCATATATTTT.